This passage covers 9 T cell receptor beta chains from one sample sequenced in a study of molecular identifiers for immune sequencing clone quantification. TCRdb recomputed calls from the PCR reads with MiXCR, one row per CDR3 protein. Here the sample spans approximately 63,000 distinct CDR3 sequences, over 15% being singletons. Material: naive CD8+ T cells from blood, with Jurkat cell RNA spiked in. Specified subset: FACS-sorted CD8+CD4-CCR7+CD45RA+ naive T cells. The receptors derive from a human donor in good health. Some libraries in this study had Jurkat cell RNA spiked in.

This clonotype was detected ten times or more. The rearrangement joins TRBV6-1 to TRBJ2-3; no definite D call. The CDR3 is 16 residues long. Deletions cut 2 bases from V and 2 bases from J, with 14 bases between. The V gene's germline CDR1 is MNHNS and CDR2 SASEGT. CDR3 in amino acids: CASSELGFDFTDTQYF. DNA of the CDR3: TGTGCCAGCAGTGAATTAGGCTTCGACTTCACAGATACGCAGTATTTT.

This clonotype was seen a handful of times. The CDR3 sequence: CASSAHFNSYEQYF. CDR3 DNA: TGTGCCAGCAGTGCCCACTTCAACTCCTACGAGCAGTACTTC. The chain recombines TRBV28 with TRBJ2-7; D ambiguous. CDR1 is MDHEN and CDR2 is SYDVKM in the germline V gene. V lost 5 bases and J lost 0, with 11 bases in between. The CDR3 is made up of 14 amino acids.

The chain couples TRBV12-3 or TRBV12-4 to TRBJ2-5, with D perhaps matching TRBD1 (6 bases). The CDR3 totals 12 residues. The ends were cut back, 6 bases at V and 5 bases at J, with 10 bases in the middle. The CDR3 DNA reads TGTGCCAGCAGGCCAGGGGATGAGACCCAGTACTTC. Encoded protein: CASRPGDETQYF.

The rearrangement uses TRBV21-1 and TRBJ2-1; TRBD1 is the table's D call and was not checked against the DNA. TRBV21-1 is marked as a pseudogene. The CDR3 totals 17 residues. The CDR3 DNA sequence: TGTGCCAGCAGCCCAAGGGGGGGGGAGGCCTTTTACAATGAGCAGTTCTTC. This sequence encodes CASSPRGGEAFYNEQFF.

This clonotype was recorded many times. The rearrangement joins TRBV7-2 to TRBJ2-1; TRBD2 matches 9 bases. The CDR3 has 13 residues. Germline V gene data show CDR1 as SGHTA and CDR2 as FQGNSA. The junction had 6 bases not matched to a gene; V was cut back by 6 bases and J by 9 bases. The CDR3 protein is CASRAGGSVEQFF. The CDR3 coding sequence is TGTGCCAGCAGAGCGGGAGGTTCGGTTGAGCAGTTCTTC.

The table lists this clonotype with many counts. This chain uses TRBV30 with TRBJ2-7; no reliable D call. CDR3 size: 11 residues. Trimming took off 1 base at V and 3 bases at J, with 4 bases between the two ends. Germline lookup yields CDR1 GTSNPN and CDR2 SVGIG (reference sequence). The CDR3 region has the DNA TGTGCCTGGAGTGACGGCTACGAGCAGTACTTC. The encoded protein is CAWSDGYEQYF.

As concerns this clonotype: A much more abundant neighbour one base away suggests this may be a read error. CDR3 protein: CVSSFRPSRGPTEAFF. Written as DNA, the CDR3 is TGTGTCAGCAGTTTTAGGCCCTCCCGGGGTCCCACTGAAGCTTTCTTT. The J gene is TRBJ1-1, the V gene TRBV12-3 or TRBV12-4; D gene unclear. This CDR3 is 16 amino acids long.

Details on this clonotype: A much larger clone differs from this one at a single base, so this may be a read error. The V and J genes are TRBV5-1 and TRBJ2-1; D uncertain. CDR1 and CDR2 (germline): SGHRS, YFSETQ. This CDR3 spans 13 amino acids. This CDR3 is CASRFSSYNERFF. CDR3 nucleotides: TGCGCCAGCAGATTTAGCTCCTACAATGAGCGGTTCTTC.

The chain couples TRBV20-1 to TRBJ2-7; TRBD2 matches at 11 bases. This CDR3 region has 16 residues. CDR1 and CDR2 from the germline V gene are DFQATT and SNEGSKA (reference sequence). V dropped 2 bases and J dropped 5; count of bases not matched to a gene: 11. In DNA form, the CDR3 reads TGCAGTGCTAGACCACGAACTAGCGGGGGTATCCACGAGCAGTACTTC. Translated, it gives CSARPRTSGGIHEQYF.